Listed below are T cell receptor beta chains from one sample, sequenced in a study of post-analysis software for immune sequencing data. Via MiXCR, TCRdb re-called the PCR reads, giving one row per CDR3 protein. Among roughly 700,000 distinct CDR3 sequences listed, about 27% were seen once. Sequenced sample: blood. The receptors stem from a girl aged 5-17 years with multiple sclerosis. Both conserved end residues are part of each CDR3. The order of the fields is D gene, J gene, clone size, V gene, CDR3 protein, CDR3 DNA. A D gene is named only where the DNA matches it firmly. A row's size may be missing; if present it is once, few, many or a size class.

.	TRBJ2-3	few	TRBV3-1	CASSQMTSTDTQYF	TGTGCCAGCAGCCAGATGACCAGCACAGATACGCAGTATTTT
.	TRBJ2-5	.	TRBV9	CASSPSRVGKETQYF	TGTGCCAGTAGCCCTTCTCGGGTAGGTAAAGAGACCCAGTACTTC
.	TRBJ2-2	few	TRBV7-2	CASSGGGPTGELFF	TGTGCCAGCAGCGGGGGGGGGCCCACCGGGGAGCTGTTTTTT
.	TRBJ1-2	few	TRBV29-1	CSADGNYGYTF	TGCAGCGCGGACGGGAACTATGGCTACACCTTC
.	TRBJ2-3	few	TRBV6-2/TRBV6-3	CASSPRTTDTQYF	TGTGCCAGCAGCCCCAGGACTACAGATACGCAGTATTTT
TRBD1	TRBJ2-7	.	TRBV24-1	CATSDFETGGYNEQYF	TGTGCCACCAGTGATTTTGAGACAGGGGGGTACAATGAGCAGTACTTC
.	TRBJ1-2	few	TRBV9	CASSAMGTNYGYTF	TGTGCCAGCAGCGCTATGGGGACTAACTATGGCTACACCTTC
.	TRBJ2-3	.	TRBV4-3	CASSQEIGFGDTQYF	TGCGCCAGCAGCCAAGAAATAGGGTTCGGAGATACGCAGTATTTT
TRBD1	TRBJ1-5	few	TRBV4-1	CASSPWTGGNQPQHF	TGCGCCAGCAGCCCTTGGACAGGGGGCAATCAGCCCCAGCATTTT
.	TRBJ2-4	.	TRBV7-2	CASSLRPANLAKNIQYF	TGTGCCAGCAGCCTCCGACCCGCCAACCTAGCCAAAAACATTCAGTACTTC
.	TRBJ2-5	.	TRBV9	CASSRQAIKETLYF	TGTGCCAGCAGTCGACAGGCGATAAAAGAGACCCTGTACTTC
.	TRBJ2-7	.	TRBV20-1	CSASNGITYEQYF	TGCAGTGCTTCGAACGGGATCACCTACGAGCAGTACTTC
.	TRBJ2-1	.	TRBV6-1	CASSEASGGTEQFF	TGTGCCAGCAGTGAAGCGTCTGGCGGGACGGAGCAGTTCTTC
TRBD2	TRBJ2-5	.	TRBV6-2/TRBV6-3	CASSFRLAGDLYETQYF	TGTGCCAGCAGTTTTCGACTAGCGGGAGATCTTTATGAGACCCAGTACTTC
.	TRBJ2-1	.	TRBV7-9	CASSLMWGKYNEQFF	TGTGCCAGCAGCTTAATGTGGGGGAAGTACAATGAGCAGTTCTTC
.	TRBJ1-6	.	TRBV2	CASSAVPGRHNSPLHF	TGTGCCAGCAGTGCTGTCCCGGGACGGCATAATTCACCCCTCCACTTT
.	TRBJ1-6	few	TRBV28	CASSLYLEGSPLHF	TGTGCCAGCAGTTTATACCTTGAAGGTTCACCCCTCCACTTT
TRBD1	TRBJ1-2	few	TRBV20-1	CSAKTGYNYGYTF	TGCAGTGCAAAGACAGGGTACAACTATGGCTACACCTTC
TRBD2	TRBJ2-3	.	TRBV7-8	CASSLSGGDTDTQYF	TGTGCCAGCAGCCTAAGCGGGGGGGACACAGATACGCAGTATTTT
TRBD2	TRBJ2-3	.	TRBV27	CASSAGLADSTDTQYF	TGTGCCAGCAGTGCGGGACTAGCGGATAGCACAGATACGCAGTATTTT
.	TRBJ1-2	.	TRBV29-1	CSVEEAIYGYTF	TGCAGCGTTGAAGAGGCCATCTATGGCTACACCTTC
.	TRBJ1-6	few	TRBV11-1	CASSPSRSSPPHF	TGTGCCAGCAGCCCCTCGAGAAGTTCACCCCCCCACTTT
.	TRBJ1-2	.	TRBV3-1	CASSPIPVLGYGYTF	TGTGCCAGCAGCCCTATTCCAGTTTTAGGCTATGGCTACACCTTC
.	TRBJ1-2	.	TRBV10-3	CAISESRGRSGGYTF	TGTGCCATCAGTGAGTCTCGGGGACGGTCCGGGGGCTACACCTTC
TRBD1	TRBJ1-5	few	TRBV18	CASSPDRDRAYNQPQHF	TGTGCCAGCTCACCAGACCGGGACAGGGCATACAATCAGCCCCAGCATTTT
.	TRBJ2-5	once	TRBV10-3	CAIRGAAVQETQYF	TGTGCCATCAGGGGCGCGGCCGTCCAAGAGACCCAGTACTTC
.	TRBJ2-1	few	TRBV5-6	CASSLRTGLAAKQFF	TGTGCCAGCAGCTTGAGAACGGGACTGGCCGCCAAGCAGTTCTTC
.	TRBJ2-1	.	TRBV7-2	CASSRSPSSEQFF	TGTGCCAGCAGCCGCTCACCTAGCAGTGAGCAGTTCTTC
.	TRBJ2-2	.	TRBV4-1	CASSQNRDINTGELFF	TGCGCCAGCAGCCAAAACCGGGACATTAACACCGGGGAGCTGTTTTTT
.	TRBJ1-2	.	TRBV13	CASSLHHTF	TGTGCCAGCAGCTTGCACCACACCTTC
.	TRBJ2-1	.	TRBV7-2	CASSLGSGTNEQFF	TGTGCCAGCAGCTTAGGGTCGGGGACCAATGAGCAGTTCTTC
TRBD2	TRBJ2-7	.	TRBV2	CASSGGRQSYEQYF	TGTGCCAGCTCGGGCGGGAGGCAATCCTACGAGCAGTACTTC
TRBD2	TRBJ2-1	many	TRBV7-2	CASSSRGVSYNEQFF	TGTGCCAGCAGTTCCCGGGGGGTCTCCTACAATGAGCAGTTCTTC
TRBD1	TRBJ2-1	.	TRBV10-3	CAISTGGPYNEQFF	TGTGCCATCAGCACAGGGGGTCCCTACAATGAGCAGTTCTTC
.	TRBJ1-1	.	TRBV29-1	CSVDFHSEAFF	TGCAGCGTGGACTTTCACAGTGAAGCTTTCTTT
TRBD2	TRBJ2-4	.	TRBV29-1	CSAFAGGNIQYF	TGCAGCGCCTTCGCGGGAGGAAACATTCAGTACTTC
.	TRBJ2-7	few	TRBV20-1	CSARGPAPNSREQYF	TGCAGTGCTAGAGGTCCGGCTCCGAACTCCCGGGAGCAGTACTTC
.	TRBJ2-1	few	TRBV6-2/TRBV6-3	CATQDLTQPDEQFF	TGTGCCACCCAAGACTTGACCCAACCGGATGAGCAGTTCTTC
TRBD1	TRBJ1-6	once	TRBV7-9	CASSQRQGSSPLHF	TGTGCCAGCAGCCAGCGACAGGGATCTTCACCCCTCCACTTT
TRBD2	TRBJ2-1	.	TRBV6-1	CASGRGAGGQGNEQFF	TGTGCCAGTGGGAGGGGGGCGGGGGGCCAAGGGAATGAGCAGTTCTTC
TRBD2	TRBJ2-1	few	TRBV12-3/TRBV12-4	CASRWTSGGPGEQFF	TGTGCCAGCAGGTGGACTAGCGGGGGCCCCGGGGAGCAGTTCTTC
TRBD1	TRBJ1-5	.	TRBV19	CASSSRTGNSNQPQHF	TGTGCCAGTAGTAGCAGGACAGGCAATAGCAATCAGCCCCAGCATTTT
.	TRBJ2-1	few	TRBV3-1	CASSQVGGGPDNNEQFF	TGTGCCAGCAGCCAAGTAGGAGGGGGACCGGACAACAATGAGCAGTTCTTC
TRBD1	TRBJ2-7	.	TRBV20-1	CSVRKGGQGGDEQYF	TGCAGTGTTAGAAAAGGAGGACAGGGGGGCGACGAGCAGTACTTC
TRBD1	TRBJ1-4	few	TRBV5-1	CASRTTGGGEKLFF	TGCGCCAGCAGAACCACAGGGGGCGGTGAAAAACTGTTTTTT
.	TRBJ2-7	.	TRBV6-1	CASSGRDASYEQYF	TGTGCCAGCAGTGGACGGGACGCCTCCTACGAGCAGTACTTC
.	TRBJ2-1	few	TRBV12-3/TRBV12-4	CASSPRTGKRGNEQFF	TGTGCCAGCAGTCCCCGGACGGGAAAAAGGGGCAATGAGCAGTTCTTC
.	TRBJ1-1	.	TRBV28	CASSLGGQVGDTEAFF	TGTGCCAGCAGCCTCGGGGGTCAAGTCGGGGACACTGAAGCTTTCTTT
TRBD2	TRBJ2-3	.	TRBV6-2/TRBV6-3	CASSYPSLAPRSDTQYF	TGTGCCAGCAGTTACCCGTCACTAGCGCCTCGTTCAGATACGCAGTATTTT
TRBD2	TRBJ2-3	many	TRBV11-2	CASQRGGSTDTQYF	TGTGCCAGCCAGCGGGGGGGAAGCACAGATACGCAGTATTTT
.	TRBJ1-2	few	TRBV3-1	CASSQDRVARGYTF	TGTGCCAGCAGCCAAGACAGGGTAGCACGCGGCTACACCTTC
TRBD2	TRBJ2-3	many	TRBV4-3	CASSPQPRTSGNTDTQYF	TGCGCCAGCAGCCCCCAGCCTCGGACTAGCGGAAACACAGATACGCAGTATTTT
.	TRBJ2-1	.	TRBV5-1	CASKRPGAPSYNEQFF	TGCGCCAGCAAGCGCCCAGGGGCCCCCTCCTACAATGAGCAGTTCTTC
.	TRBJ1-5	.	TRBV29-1	CSVARQWDQPQHF	TGCAGCGTTGCTCGCCAGTGGGATCAGCCCCAGCATTTT
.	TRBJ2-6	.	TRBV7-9	CASSLHQYGSGANVLTF	TGTGCCAGCAGCTTACACCAGTACGGCTCTGGGGCCAACGTCCTGACTTTC
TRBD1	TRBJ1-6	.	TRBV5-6	CASSRNRGSSPLHF	TGTGCCAGCAGCCGAAACAGGGGTAGTTCACCCCTCCACTTT
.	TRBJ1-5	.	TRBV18	CASSRDGNNQPQHF	TGTGCCAGCTCACGGGACGGCAACAATCAGCCCCAGCATTTT
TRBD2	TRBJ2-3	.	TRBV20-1	CSASPGGQAADTQYF	TGCAGTGCTAGTCCGGGGGGGCAGGCTGCAGATACGCAGTATTTT
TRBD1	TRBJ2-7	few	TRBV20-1	CSAAGGTGDYEQYF	TGCAGTGCCGCCGGTGGGACAGGGGACTACGAGCAGTACTTC
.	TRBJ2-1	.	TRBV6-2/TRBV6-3	CASSHQGLAYNEQFF	TGTGCCAGCAGTCACCAGGGGCTCGCCTACAATGAGCAGTTCTTC